This is a list of T cell receptor beta chains from one sample in a study of blood T cells in healthy people across ages. TCRdb redid the calling of the 5' RACE reads with MiXCR, one entry per CDR3 protein. The sample lists approximately 810,000 distinct CDR3 sequences, more than 25% occurring once. Specimen: blood. These receptors originate from an elderly woman in good health. Each CDR3 is given with its conserved first and last residue. The order of the fields is V gene, D gene, clone size, J gene, CDR3 DNA, CDR3 protein. A D gene is named only where the DNA matches it firmly. The size field is filled for only some rows; it gives once, few, many or a size class.

v_gene: TRBV12-3/TRBV12-4
d_gene: -
abundance: -
j_gene: TRBJ2-7
CDR3nt: TGTGCCAGCAGTTTAATGGCCACTGTCTACGAGCAGTACTTC
CDR3aa: CASSLMATVYEQYF

v_gene: TRBV3-1
d_gene: -
abundance: -
j_gene: TRBJ1-1
CDR3nt: TGTGCCAGCAGCCAAGATCTGGTGACAGGCCAGGCTGAAGCTTTCTTT
CDR3aa: CASSQDLVTGQAEAFF

v_gene: TRBV7-9
d_gene: TRBD2
abundance: many
j_gene: TRBJ2-3
CDR3nt: TGTGCCAGCAGCTTTCGACGGGGGGTGGATACGCAGTATTTT
CDR3aa: CASSFRRGVDTQYF

v_gene: TRBV9
d_gene: -
abundance: few
j_gene: TRBJ2-3
CDR3nt: TGTGTCAGCAGCTCAAATTGGGGGGGGCTGGAGGATACGCAGTATTTT
CDR3aa: CVSSSNWGGLEDTQYF

v_gene: TRBV18
d_gene: -
abundance: many
j_gene: TRBJ2-6
CDR3nt: TGTGCCAGCTCACCAATCGTCGGGCCTCAACACTCTGGGGCCAACGTCCTGACTTTC
CDR3aa: CASSPIVGPQHSGANVLTF

v_gene: TRBV7-6
d_gene: -
abundance: -
j_gene: TRBJ2-7
CDR3nt: TGTGCCAGCAGCTTAAACCCGGCTGGGTACTACGAGCAGTACTTC
CDR3aa: CASSLNPAGYYEQYF

v_gene: TRBV5-5
d_gene: -
abundance: -
j_gene: TRBJ1-5
CDR3nt: TGTGCCAGCAGCGCCTCAGGCAGCAATCAGCCCCAGCATTTT
CDR3aa: CASSASGSNQPQHF

v_gene: TRBV12-3/TRBV12-4
d_gene: -
abundance: many
j_gene: TRBJ2-1
CDR3nt: TGTGCCAGCAGTTTCGGGTCTAATAGGGGGAATGAGCAGTTCTTC
CDR3aa: CASSFGSNRGNEQFF

v_gene: TRBV7-2
d_gene: -
abundance: -
j_gene: TRBJ1-1
CDR3nt: TGTGCCAGCAGCCCCCTCGCAGGACCGAACACTGAAGCTTTCTTT
CDR3aa: CASSPLAGPNTEAFF

v_gene: TRBV20-1
d_gene: -
abundance: -
j_gene: TRBJ1-3
CDR3nt: TGCAGTGCTATAGACAGGAAATCTGGAAACACCATATATTTT
CDR3aa: CSAIDRKSGNTIYF

v_gene: TRBV29-1
d_gene: TRBD1
abundance: many
j_gene: TRBJ2-7
CDR3nt: TGCAGCGAGGGGGACAGTCCCACCTACGAGCAGTACTTC
CDR3aa: CSEGDSPTYEQYF

v_gene: TRBV12-3/TRBV12-4
d_gene: TRBD2
abundance: -
j_gene: TRBJ2-2
CDR3nt: TGTGCCAGCAGTAAACCAGGACTAGTGGGCGCGAACACCGGGGAGCTGTTTTTT
CDR3aa: CASSKPGLVGANTGELFF

v_gene: TRBV18
d_gene: -
abundance: many
j_gene: TRBJ2-1
CDR3nt: TGTGCCAGCTCACCACAGCAGGGTATGAATGAGCAGTTCTTC
CDR3aa: CASSPQQGMNEQFF

v_gene: TRBV28
d_gene: TRBD1
abundance: many
j_gene: TRBJ2-7
CDR3nt: TGTGCCAGCAGTTCGCTGGGGGACAGGGGCTACGAGCAGTACTTC
CDR3aa: CASSSLGDRGYEQYF

v_gene: TRBV7-2
d_gene: TRBD2
abundance: many
j_gene: TRBJ2-3
CDR3nt: TGTGCCAGCAGACGGACTAGCGGAAACACAGATACGCAGTATTTT
CDR3aa: CASRRTSGNTDTQYF

v_gene: TRBV4-1
d_gene: TRBD2
abundance: -
j_gene: TRBJ2-1
CDR3nt: TGCGCCAGCAGCCAAGACCCCTTGAGAGCGGGAGGCCTCTCCTACAATGAGCAGTTCTTC
CDR3aa: CASSQDPLRAGGLSYNEQFF

v_gene: TRBV30
d_gene: TRBD2
abundance: -
j_gene: TRBJ2-7
CDR3nt: TGTGCCTGGAGTGTCCCGGGCCTAGCGGTATACGAGCAGTACTTC
CDR3aa: CAWSVPGLAVYEQYF

v_gene: TRBV24-1
d_gene: -
abundance: many
j_gene: TRBJ2-3
CDR3nt: TGTGCCACCTCCGCAGCCCTTAGCACAGATACGCAGTATTTT
CDR3aa: CATSAALSTDTQYF

v_gene: TRBV20-1
d_gene: -
abundance: many
j_gene: TRBJ2-5
CDR3nt: TGCAGCGCTAGCCTAGGGGAAGAGACCCAGTACTTC
CDR3aa: CSASLGEETQYF

v_gene: TRBV18
d_gene: -
abundance: -
j_gene: TRBJ1-2
CDR3nt: TGTGCCAGCTCACCAGGGGGGACACCAGAGGAGGGCTACACCTTC
CDR3aa: CASSPGGTPEEGYTF

v_gene: TRBV11-2
d_gene: -
abundance: -
j_gene: TRBJ1-6
CDR3nt: TGTGCCAGCAGCCCCCTGAGGGGTGATTCACCCCTCCACTTT
CDR3aa: CASSPLRGDSPLHF

v_gene: TRBV7-2
d_gene: -
abundance: -
j_gene: TRBJ2-3
CDR3nt: TGTGCCAGCAGCTTAGTCGCAGGGCGTAGCACAGATACGCAGTATTTT
CDR3aa: CASSLVAGRSTDTQYF

v_gene: TRBV6-5
d_gene: -
abundance: -
j_gene: TRBJ2-7
CDR3nt: TGTGCCAGCAAGCCCCCTACTTTATTGGAGCAGTACTTC
CDR3aa: CASKPPTLLEQYF

v_gene: TRBV19
d_gene: TRBD1
abundance: -
j_gene: TRBJ1-2
CDR3nt: TGTGCCAGTACCATAATCCGGACAGGGTCCCATGGCTACACCTTC
CDR3aa: CASTIIRTGSHGYTF

v_gene: TRBV18
d_gene: -
abundance: few
j_gene: TRBJ1-1
CDR3nt: TGTGCCAGCTCACCAATCTCCCCGGGTACTGAAGCTTTCTTT
CDR3aa: CASSPISPGTEAFF

v_gene: TRBV11-2
d_gene: TRBD2
abundance: -
j_gene: TRBJ2-7
CDR3nt: TGTGCCAGCGGGGGTTTAGCGGGGGTCTACAGTGAGCAGTACTTC
CDR3aa: CASGGLAGVYSEQYF

v_gene: TRBV20-1
d_gene: -
abundance: -
j_gene: TRBJ2-7
CDR3nt: TGCAGTGCTACCCCAGAGGCCGTCGGGAATGAGCAGTACTTC
CDR3aa: CSATPEAVGNEQYF

v_gene: TRBV4-3
d_gene: -
abundance: many
j_gene: TRBJ2-4
CDR3nt: TGCGCCAGCAGCCAAGATCCCGGACATCCAGCCAAAAACATTCAGTACTTC
CDR3aa: CASSQDPGHPAKNIQYF